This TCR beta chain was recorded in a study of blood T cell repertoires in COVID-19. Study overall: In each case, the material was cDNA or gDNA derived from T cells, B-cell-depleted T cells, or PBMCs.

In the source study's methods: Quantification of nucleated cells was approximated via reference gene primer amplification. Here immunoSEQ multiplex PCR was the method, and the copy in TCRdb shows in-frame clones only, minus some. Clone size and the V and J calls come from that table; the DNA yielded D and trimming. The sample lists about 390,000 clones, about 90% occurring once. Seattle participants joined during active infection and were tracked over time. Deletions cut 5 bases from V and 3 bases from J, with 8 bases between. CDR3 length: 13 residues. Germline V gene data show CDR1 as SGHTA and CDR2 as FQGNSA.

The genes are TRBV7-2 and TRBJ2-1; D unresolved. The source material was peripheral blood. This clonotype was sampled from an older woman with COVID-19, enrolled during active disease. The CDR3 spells CASSPRSYNEQFF. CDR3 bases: TGTGCCAGCAGCCCCCGGAGCTACAATGAGCAGTTCTTC.